These 20 T cell receptor beta chains share one sample of origin, sequenced in a study of cytomegalovirus exposure and HLA in healthy donors. Method: immunoSEQ multiplex PCR; TCRdb's copy keeps in-frame clones and lacks some. The sample gives about 220,000 clones, roughly 88% of which show up once; 11% to 15% is in the top ten. Sequencing used PBMCs. These receptors were obtained from a woman younger than 45 in good health and CMV-seropositive.

The genes are TRBV7-8 and TRBJ2-7; no clear D. CDR1 is SGHVS and CDR2 is FQNEAQ in the germline V gene. There are 15 residues in the CDR3. V lost 7 bases, J lost 2 bases, and 18 bases lay in between. CDR3 coding DNA: TGTGCCAGCACCCTAGGCCGGACGGCTACCTACGAGCAGTACTTC. It is translated as CASTLGRTATYEQYF.

The CDR3, as DNA: TGTGCCAGCAGCCTCCGGGACAGGAGCTACGAGCAGTACTTC. Translated, it gives CASSLRDRSYEQYF. V gene TRBV14 combines with J gene TRBJ2-7, with 8 bases fitting TRBD1. Germline-derived CDR1 and CDR2 are SGHDN and FVKESK. V shed 4 bases and J 3 bases; nucleotides not matched to a gene: 5. The CDR3 is 14 amino acids.

The sample holds a few counts of this clone. This chain connects TRBV5-1 to TRBJ1-2; D perhaps matches TRBD1 (5 bases). CDR3 length equals 13 residues. Trimming removed 6 bases at V and 3 bases at J, with 12 bases between. Germline lookup yields CDR1 SGHRS and CDR2 YFSETQ. CDR3 region: CASKQGKDYGYTF. Here the CDR3 DNA reads TGCGCCAGCAAGCAGGGCAAGGACTATGGCTACACCTTC. Full variable domain (rest looked up from reference TRBV5-1 and TRBJ1-2): KAGVTQTPRYLIKTRGQQVTLSCSPISGHRSVSWYQQTPGQGLQFLFEYFSETQRNKGNFPGRFSGRQFSNSRSEMNVSTLELGDSALYLCASKQGKDYGYTFGSGTRLTVV.

J is TRBJ1-2 and V is TRBV13; unclear D gene. Trimming removed 4 bases at V and 4 bases at J, with 16 bases between. Looked up from germline, CDR1 is PRHDT and CDR2 is FYEKMQ (reference sequence). There are 15 residues in the CDR3. In nucleotides, the CDR3 is TGTGCCAGCAGCTCGGTTCGGGTGGGTTTCTATGGCTACACCTTC. Protein: CASSSVRVGFYGYTF.

The chain carries TRBV11-3 and TRBJ2-7; D might be TRBD1 (5 bases). This CDR3 region has 13 residues. Trimming pared 5 bases from V and 6 bases from J, leaving 14 bases between. Per germline, CDR1 SGHNT and CDR2 YENEEA. The DNA for the CDR3 is TGTGCCAGCAGCACAGGTCCCGTCCGCGAGCAGTACTTC. As protein: CASSTGPVREQYF.

The sample holds one count of this clone. The chain links TRBV27 to TRBJ1-1, with 7 bases that match TRBD1. There are 12 residues in the CDR3. The germline gives CDR1 MNHEY, CDR2 SMNVEV (reference sequence). V was pared by 8 bases and J by 4 bases, with 4 bases of the junction left unmatched. CDR3 in DNA: TGTGCCAGCCGACAGGGCGTCACTGAAGCTTTCTTT. Translation gives CASRQGVTEAFF.

V is TRBV30 and J is TRBJ1-2; D might be TRBD1 (5 bases). The germline CDR1 and CDR2 sequences are GTSNPN and SVGIG (reference sequence). Trimming removed 7 bases at V and 2 bases at J, with 8 bases between. This CDR3 is 11 amino acids long. The CDR3 sequence: CASWGNYGYTF. As DNA, the CDR3 is TGTGCCTCCTGGGGGAACTATGGCTACACCTTC.

This clone was found once. The chain has TRBV28 and TRBJ2-1; TRBD1 is a possible D gene (6 bases). Trimming removed 6 bases at V and 2 bases at J, with 14 bases between. Germline V gives CDR1 MDHEN, CDR2 SYDVKM. This CDR3 is built from 15 residues. The CDR3 loop reads CASRPRGQTYNEQFF. The CDR3 DNA reads as TGTGCCAGCAGGCCGAGGGGACAAACCTACAATGAGCAGTTCTTC.

This clone was counted between two and nine times. The chain carries TRBV30 and TRBJ2-5; 9 bases are a match to TRBD1. The germline CDR1 and CDR2 sequences are GTSNPN and SVGIG (reference sequence). The trim removed 5 bases at V and 4 bases at J, leaving 8 bases unmatched. This CDR3 contains 14 residues. The CDR3 here is CAWGSGTGLETQYF. In nucleotides, the CDR3 is TGTGCCTGGGGATCCGGGACAGGGTTAGAGACCCAGTACTTC.

The rearrangement joins TRBV2 to TRBJ1-5, with TRBD1 identical over 11 bases. Losses at the gene ends were 7 bases for V and 8 bases for J; bases not matched to a gene: 4. Germline CDR1 and CDR2: SNHLY and FYNNEI. There are 13 residues in the CDR3. This CDR3 is CASMRDRGKPQHF. The DNA for the CDR3 is TGTGCCAGCATGCGGGACAGGGGGAAGCCCCAGCATTTT.

This chain links TRBV30 with TRBJ1-3; no definite D call. V was shortened by 6 bases and J by 0 bases, with 21 bases between the two germline ends. Germline V gives CDR1 GTSNPN, CDR2 SVGIG (reference sequence). This CDR3 has 17 residues. The CDR3 DNA follows: TGTGCCTGCCCCGGATTGGGCAGCTTCAACTCTGGAAACACCATATATTTT. This translates into CACPGLGSFNSGNTIYF.

V gene TRBV7-9 combines with J gene TRBJ1-2; D gene ambiguous. Trimming left V 4 bases short and J 7 bases short, with 16 bases between. This CDR3 contains 14 residues. From germline, CDR1 is SEHNR and CDR2 FQNEAQ (reference sequence). This CDR3 is CASSSESRWAGYTF. The CDR3 region has the DNA TGTGCCAGCAGCTCGGAGAGCAGGTGGGCTGGCTACACCTTC.

This chain links TRBV9 with TRBJ2-7; 8 bases align to TRBD1. V lost 1 base and J lost 5; bases outside the gene matches: 5. Germline V CDR1 and CDR2: SGDLS, YYNGEE. The CDR3 covers 14 residues. The CDR3 bases are TGTGCCAGCAGCGTAAGGACAGGGTGGGACGAGCAGTACTTC. Encoded protein: CASSVRTGWDEQYF.

The sample holds one count of this clone. V gene TRBV30 combines with J gene TRBJ1-2, with 8 nucleotides matching TRBD1. The junction had 3 bases not matched to a gene; V was cut back by 3 bases and J by 6 bases. This CDR3 region has 12 residues. Germline lookup yields CDR1 GTSNPN and CDR2 SVGIG (reference sequence). CDR3 amino acids: CAWSDRGDGYTF. The CDR3 nucleotides are TGTGCCTGGAGCGACAGGGGTGATGGCTACACCTTC.

This sequence joins TRBV10-3 and TRBJ2-6, with 9 bases lining up with TRBD1. This CDR3 has 16 amino acids. Germline lookup yields CDR1 ENHRY and CDR2 SYGVKD. J lost 2 bases, V lost 7 bases, and 6 bases had no gene match. In DNA, the CDR3 is TGTGCCATCAAGGGACAGGGTGACGCTGGGGCCAACGTCCTGACTTTC. Translation: CAIKGQGDAGANVLTF.

This clone was found a few times. The chain has TRBV18 and TRBJ2-6; D remains ambiguous. The ends were cut back, 5 bases at V and 0 bases at J, with 14 bases in the middle. This CDR3 is 17 amino acids long. CDR1 is KGHSH, CDR2 LQKENI, per germline. Written as DNA, the CDR3 is TGTGCCAGCTCAGGCCGAGGCGCCTTCTCTGGGGCCAACGTCCTGACTTTC. This encodes CASSGRGAFSGANVLTF.

The chain joins TRBV25-1 to TRBJ1-1, with unresolved D. Deletions cut 4 bases from V and 1 base from J, with 7 bases between. The CDR3 runs to 13 residues. Germline CDR1 reads MGHDK; CDR2 reads SYGVNS. CDR3 nucleotide sequence: TGTGCCAGCAGTGTGCATGGGAACACTGAAGCTTTCTTT. Translated: CASSVHGNTEAFF.

The chain links TRBV27 to TRBJ1-2; D might be TRBD1 (6 bases). There are 17 residues in the CDR3. CDR1 is MNHEY, CDR2 SMNVEV, per germline (reference sequence). Trimming shortened V by 2 bases and J by 6 bases, and 22 bases separated the two germline ends. CDR3 amino acids: CASSLRGEDPGRDGYTF. The CDR3 coding sequence is TGTGCCAGCAGTTTAAGGGGGGAAGACCCCGGTAGGGATGGCTACACCTTC.

This chain links TRBV27 with TRBJ2-1; 8 positions match TRBD2. CDR3 length equals 15 residues. J was trimmed by 5 bases and V by 1 base; bases with no gene match: 4. Per germline, CDR1 MNHEY and CDR2 SMNVEV (reference sequence). The CDR3 DNA follows: TGTGCCAGCAGTTTATGGCGGGAGGCGCACAATGAGCAGTTCTTC. Translated, it gives CASSLWREAHNEQFF.

This chain links TRBV4-1 with TRBJ2-1; perhaps TRBD1 as D (6 bases). V was clipped by 3 bases and J by 2 bases, with 14 bases between them. CDR1 is MGHRA, CDR2 YSYEKL, per germline. CDR3 length equals 16 residues. The CDR3 region has the DNA TGCGCCAGCAGCCAGGAGGACAGAAAAACCTACAATGAGCAGTTCTTC. It translates to CASSQEDRKTYNEQFF.